This T cell receptor (beta chain) comes out of a study of blood T cell repertoires in COVID-19. The wider study: Sources were T cells, B-cell-depleted T cells, or PBMCs; the material itself was cDNA or gDNA.

Only in-frame clones appear in the TCRdb table, and some are missing; sequencing was by immunoSEQ multiplex PCR. This sample has 250,000 to 350,000 clones, with 70% to 90% found just once. The sequenced sample consisted of peripheral blood. The receptor comes from a woman in her fifties or sixties with active or convalescent COVID-19.

The chain's CDR3 is CASSKRQGRVLAALHF. DNA of the CDR3: TGTGCCAGCAGTAAGAGACAGGGGCGGGTTCTAGCGGCCCTCCACTTT. This chain connects TRBV28 to TRBJ1-6; 8 nucleotides match TRBD1. Germline V CDR1 and CDR2: MDHEN, SYDVKM. The CDR3 has 16 residues. After removal of 5 bases from V and 14 bases from J, the junction contained 17 bases not matched to a gene. The whole variable domain, filled in from reference TRBV28 and TRBJ1-6, reads DVKVTQSSRYLVKRTGEKVFLECVQDMDHENMFWYRQDPGLGLRLIYFSYDVKMKEKGDIPEGYSVSREKKERFSLILESASTNQTSMYLCASSKRQGRVLAALHFGNGTRLTVT.